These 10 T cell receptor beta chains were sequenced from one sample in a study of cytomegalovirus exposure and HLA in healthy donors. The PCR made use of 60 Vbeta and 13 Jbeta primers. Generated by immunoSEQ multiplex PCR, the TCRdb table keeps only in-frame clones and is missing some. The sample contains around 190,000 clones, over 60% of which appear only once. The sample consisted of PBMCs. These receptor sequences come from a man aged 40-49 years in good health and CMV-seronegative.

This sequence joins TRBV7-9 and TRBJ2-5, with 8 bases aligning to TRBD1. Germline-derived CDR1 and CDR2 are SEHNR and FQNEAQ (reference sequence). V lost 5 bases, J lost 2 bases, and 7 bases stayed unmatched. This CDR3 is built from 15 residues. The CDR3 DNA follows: TGTGCCAGCAGCCTACAGGGGGTTCTTCAAGAGACCCAGTACTTC. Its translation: CASSLQGVLQETQYF.

Here the CDR3 DNA reads TGCAGCGTTGAGGGACAGGGGGTCGGTGAGCAGTACTTC. Protein: CSVEGQGVGEQYF. V gene TRBV29-1 combines with J gene TRBJ2-7, with 11 bases matching TRBD1. In germline, CDR1 is SQVTM, CDR2 ANQGSEA. The CDR3 is made up of 13 amino acids. The V segment lost 3 bases and the J segment 7 bases; nucleotides outside the gene matches: 5.

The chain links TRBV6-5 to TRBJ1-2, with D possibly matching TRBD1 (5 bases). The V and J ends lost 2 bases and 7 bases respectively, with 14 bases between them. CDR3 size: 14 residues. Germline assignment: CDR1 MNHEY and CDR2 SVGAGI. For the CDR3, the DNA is TGTGCCAGCAGTTACGACAGCGGGCCGCCTGGCTACACCTTC. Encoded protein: CASSYDSGPPGYTF.

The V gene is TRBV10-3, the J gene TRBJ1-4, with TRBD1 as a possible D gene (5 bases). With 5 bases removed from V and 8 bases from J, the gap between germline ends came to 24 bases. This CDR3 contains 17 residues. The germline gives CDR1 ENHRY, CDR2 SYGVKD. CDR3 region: CAISPTPGGTSGEKLFF. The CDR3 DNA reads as TGTGCCATCAGTCCAACCCCGGGCGGGACGTCCGGAGAAAAACTGTTTTTT.

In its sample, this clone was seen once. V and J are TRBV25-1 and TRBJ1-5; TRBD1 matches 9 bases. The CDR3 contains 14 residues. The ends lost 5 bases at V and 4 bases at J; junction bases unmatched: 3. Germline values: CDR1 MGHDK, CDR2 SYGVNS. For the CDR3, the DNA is TGTGCCAGCAGTAGGGGACAGGGAAATCAGCCCCAGCATTTT. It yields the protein CASSRGQGNQPQHF.

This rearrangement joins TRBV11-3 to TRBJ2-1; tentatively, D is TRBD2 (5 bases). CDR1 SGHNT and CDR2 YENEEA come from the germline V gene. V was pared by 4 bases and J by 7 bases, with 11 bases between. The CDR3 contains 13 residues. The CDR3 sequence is CASSYFEGNEQFF. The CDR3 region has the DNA TGTGCCAGCAGCTACTTCGAGGGAAATGAGCAGTTCTTC.

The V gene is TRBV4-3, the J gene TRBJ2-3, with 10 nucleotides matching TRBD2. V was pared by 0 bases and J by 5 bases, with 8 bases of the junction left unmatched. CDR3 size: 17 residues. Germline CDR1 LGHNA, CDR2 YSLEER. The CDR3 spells CASSQDRSGGAQDTQYF. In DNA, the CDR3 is TGCGCCAGCAGCCAAGATCGGAGCGGGGGGGCCCAAGATACGCAGTATTTT.

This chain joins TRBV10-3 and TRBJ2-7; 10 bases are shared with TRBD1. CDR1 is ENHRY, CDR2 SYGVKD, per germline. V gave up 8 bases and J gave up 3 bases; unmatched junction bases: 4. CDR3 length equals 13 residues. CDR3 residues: CAIGGQGGYEQYF. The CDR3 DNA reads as TGTGCCATCGGAGGACAGGGGGGCTACGAGCAGTACTTC.

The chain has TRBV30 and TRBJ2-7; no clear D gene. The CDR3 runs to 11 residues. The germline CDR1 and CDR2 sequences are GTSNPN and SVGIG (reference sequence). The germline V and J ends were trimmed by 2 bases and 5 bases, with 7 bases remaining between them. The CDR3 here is CAWSPLNEQYF. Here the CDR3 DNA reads TGTGCCTGGAGTCCTCTTAACGAGCAGTACTTC.

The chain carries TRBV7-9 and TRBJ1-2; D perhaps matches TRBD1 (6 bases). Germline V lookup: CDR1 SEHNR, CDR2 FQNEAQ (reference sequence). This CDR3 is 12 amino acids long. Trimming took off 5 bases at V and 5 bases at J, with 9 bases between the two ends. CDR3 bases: TGTGCCAGCAGCATAACAGGGTATGGCTACACCTTC. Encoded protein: CASSITGYGYTF.